The rows below give T cell receptor beta chains drawn from one sample of a study of cytomegalovirus exposure and HLA in healthy donors. The method was immunoSEQ multiplex PCR; TCRdb's version includes in-frame clones alone and lacks a portion of them. The data hold more than 140,000 clones, with roughly 81% observed a single time. The specimen was PBMCs. Source of these receptors: a female donor in good health and CMV-seronegative. The CDR3 runs from the conserved cysteine through the conserved F or W. Not every row has a clone size; where given, it reads once, few, many or a size class.

cdr3_aa v_call cdr3_length j_call clone_size
CASSLPGQSQSSYNSPLHF TRBV5-4 19 TRBJ1-6 -
CASSLPRDNEQFF TRBV5-4 13 TRBJ2-1 -
CASSLPGAETYEQYF TRBV4-1 15 TRBJ2-7 -
CASSSRGARWNEQFF TRBV2 15 TRBJ2-1 -
CASGLGQGTDTQYF TRBV12-5 14 TRBJ2-3 -
CASSLNDEYGAEQYF TRBV11-3 15 TRBJ2-7 -
CASSVQGFDEQYF TRBV9 13 TRBJ2-7 -
CASRADRDSPLHF TRBV10-1 13 TRBJ1-6 -
CASSPSDEKLFF TRBV7-9 12 TRBJ1-4 -
CASSPPGLAGVGVRGEQFF TRBV18 19 TRBJ2-1 -
CAWTTAGTGALPQHF TRBV30 15 TRBJ1-5 -
CASSLGQPNQPQHF TRBV7-8 14 TRBJ1-5 -
CASSLAGPNEKLFF TRBV11-2 14 TRBJ1-4 -
CASSENRGGKLFF TRBV16 13 TRBJ1-4 -
CASSIPTISGNTIYF TRBV19 15 TRBJ1-3 -
CASSLEWPGDTEAFF TRBV5-1 15 TRBJ1-1 few
CASTWGTGEQYF TRBV28 12 TRBJ2-7 -
CASSPGGTGRTEAFF TRBV18 15 TRBJ1-1 -
CASSQDWGGGGEQFF TRBV4-2 15 TRBJ2-1 few
CASSVGPDRGSDEQYF TRBV9 16 TRBJ2-7 -
CAISELQGAFTEAFF TRBV10-3 15 TRBJ1-1 -
CAKEVHTEAFF TRBV30 11 TRBJ1-1 few
CAISQGQGVYNEQFF TRBV10-3 15 TRBJ2-1 -
CASSVQGLANYGYTF TRBV7-2 15 TRBJ1-2 -
CAWRQGSSYNSPLHF TRBV30 15 TRBJ1-6 -
CASSLGPGQGYNEQFF TRBV11-2 16 TRBJ2-1 -
CASSEPAGKNTEAFF TRBV25-1 15 TRBJ1-1 -
CASSQVPGRQETQYF TRBV4-1 15 TRBJ2-5 -
CASRRGAGGKTQYF TRBV6-5 14 TRBJ2-5 -
CASSIGQGENTIYF TRBV19 14 TRBJ1-3 -
CASSPLGQGIAGNTIYF TRBV7-9 17 TRBJ1-3 -
CASSQGELGGYTF TRBV2 13 TRBJ1-2 -
CASSSWDSKDTQYF TRBV6-5 14 TRBJ2-3 -
CASSRGTGAYGYTF TRBV19 14 TRBJ1-2 few
CASSLDLPRDGELFF TRBV11-2 15 TRBJ2-2 -
CASGSLNRGEQYF TRBV12-5 13 TRBJ2-7 few
CAAGQRATYEQYF TRBV6-1 13 TRBJ2-7 -
CASSSVFPSYNEQFF TRBV27 15 TRBJ2-1 -
CASSIRSVVVQGAEAFF TRBV19 17 TRBJ1-1 many
CASSLLENTEAFF TRBV7-8 13 TRBJ1-1 -
CAWSGSTGLYGYTF TRBV30 14 TRBJ1-2 once
CASSYRTGTGAYEQYF TRBV27 16 TRBJ2-7 -